This T cell receptor (beta chain) derives from a study of PD-L1 blockade in urothelial cancer. On the study more broadly: Analysis of the blood was performed 3 weeks (second dose) and 6 weeks after treatment start.

The time point denotes: peripheral blood 6 weeks after treatment start. CDR3 length: 14 amino acids. Deletions cut 0 bases from V and 5 bases from J, with 10 bases between. The germline V gene has CDR1 SGHVS and CDR2 FQNEAQ. The data were produced by immunoSEQ multiplex PCR, yet TCRdb's version contains in-frame clones alone and is incomplete. The sample comprises more than 90,000 clones, around 93% of which are singletons, and around 4% rests with the top ten. The J gene is TRBJ2-5, the V gene TRBV7-8; possibly TRBD2 for D (5 bases). The receptor's source is a man between 60 and 70 years old with urothelial cancer. Sequences were derived from PBMCs, sampled around atezolizumab (anti-PD-L1) treatment. This CDR3 is CASSLAHRGETQYF. In DNA, the CDR3 is TGTGCCAGCAGCTTAGCGCACAGAGGGGAGACCCAGTACTTC. The complete variable domain, with remaining parts taken from reference TRBV7-8 and TRBJ2-5, reads GAGVSQSPRYKVAKRGQDVALRCDPISGHVSLFWYQQALGQGPEFLTYFQNEAQLDKSGLPSDRFFAERPEGSVSTLKIQRTQQEDSAVYLCASSLAHRGETQYFGPGTRLLVL.